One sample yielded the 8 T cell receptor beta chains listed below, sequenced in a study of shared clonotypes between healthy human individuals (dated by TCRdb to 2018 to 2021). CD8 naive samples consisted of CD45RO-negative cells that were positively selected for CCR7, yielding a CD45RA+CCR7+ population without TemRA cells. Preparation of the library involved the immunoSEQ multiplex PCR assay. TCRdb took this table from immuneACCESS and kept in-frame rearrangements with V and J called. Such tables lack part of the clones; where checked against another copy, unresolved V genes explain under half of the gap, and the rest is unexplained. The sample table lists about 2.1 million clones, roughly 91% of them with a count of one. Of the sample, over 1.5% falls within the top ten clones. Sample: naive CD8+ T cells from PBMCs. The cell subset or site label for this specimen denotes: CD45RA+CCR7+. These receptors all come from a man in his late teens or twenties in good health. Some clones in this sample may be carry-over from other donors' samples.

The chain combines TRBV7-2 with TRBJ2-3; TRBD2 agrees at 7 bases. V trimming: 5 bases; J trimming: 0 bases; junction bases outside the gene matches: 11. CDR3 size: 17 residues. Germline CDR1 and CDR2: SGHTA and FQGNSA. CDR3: CASSDRLAGTSTDTQYF. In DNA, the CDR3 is TGTGCCAGCAGCGACCGACTAGCAGGAACTAGCACAGATACGCAGTATTTT.

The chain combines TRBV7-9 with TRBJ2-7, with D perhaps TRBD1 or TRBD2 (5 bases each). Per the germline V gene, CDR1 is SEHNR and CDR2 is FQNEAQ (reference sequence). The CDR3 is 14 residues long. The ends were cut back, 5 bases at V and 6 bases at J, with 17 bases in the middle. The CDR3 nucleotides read TGTGCCAGCAGCCCTCGGGACGATTGGGGCGAGCAGTACTTC. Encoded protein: CASSPRDDWGEQYF.

The CDR3 DNA reads TGTGCCAGCAGCTTAGCCCCAAATGTTATGAACACTGAAGCTTTCTTT. Amino acid sequence: CASSLAPNVMNTEAFF. The chain carries TRBV7-6 and TRBJ1-1; no clear D. The CDR3 covers 16 residues. V lost 0 bases and J lost 0, with 11 bases in between. Germline lookup yields CDR1 SGHVS and CDR2 FNYEAQ.

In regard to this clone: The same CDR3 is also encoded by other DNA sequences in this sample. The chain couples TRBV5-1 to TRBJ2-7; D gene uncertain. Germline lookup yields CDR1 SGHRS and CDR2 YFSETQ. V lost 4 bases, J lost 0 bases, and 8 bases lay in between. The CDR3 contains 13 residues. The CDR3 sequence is CASSLRDSYEQYF. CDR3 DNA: TGCGCCAGCAGCCTAAGGGACTCCTACGAGCAGTACTTC.

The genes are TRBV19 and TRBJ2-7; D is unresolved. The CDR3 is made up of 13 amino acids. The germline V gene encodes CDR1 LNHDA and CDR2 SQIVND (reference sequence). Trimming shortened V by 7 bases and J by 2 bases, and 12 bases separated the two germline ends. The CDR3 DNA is TGTGCCAGTACGGGCGGTTTACCCTACGAGCAGTACTTC. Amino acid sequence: CASTGGLPYEQYF.

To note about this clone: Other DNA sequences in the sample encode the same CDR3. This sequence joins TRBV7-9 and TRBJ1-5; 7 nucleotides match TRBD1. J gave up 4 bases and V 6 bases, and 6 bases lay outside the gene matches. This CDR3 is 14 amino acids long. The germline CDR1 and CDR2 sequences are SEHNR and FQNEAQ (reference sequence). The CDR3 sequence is CASSPDRVNQPQHF. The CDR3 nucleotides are TGTGCCAGCAGTCCCGACAGGGTAAATCAGCCCCAGCATTTT.

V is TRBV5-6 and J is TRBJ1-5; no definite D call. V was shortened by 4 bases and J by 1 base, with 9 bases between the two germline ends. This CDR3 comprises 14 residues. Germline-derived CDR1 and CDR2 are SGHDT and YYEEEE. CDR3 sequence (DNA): TGTGCCAGCAGCCCCAGTGCGAGCAATCAGCCCCAGCATTTT. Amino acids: CASSPSASNQPQHF.

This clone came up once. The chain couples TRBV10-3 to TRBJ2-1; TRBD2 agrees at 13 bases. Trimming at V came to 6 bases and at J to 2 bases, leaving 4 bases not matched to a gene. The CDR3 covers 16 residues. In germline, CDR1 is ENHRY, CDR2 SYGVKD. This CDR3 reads CAISRLAGGPYNEQFF. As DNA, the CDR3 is TGTGCCATCAGCCGACTAGCGGGAGGACCCTACAATGAGCAGTTCTTC.